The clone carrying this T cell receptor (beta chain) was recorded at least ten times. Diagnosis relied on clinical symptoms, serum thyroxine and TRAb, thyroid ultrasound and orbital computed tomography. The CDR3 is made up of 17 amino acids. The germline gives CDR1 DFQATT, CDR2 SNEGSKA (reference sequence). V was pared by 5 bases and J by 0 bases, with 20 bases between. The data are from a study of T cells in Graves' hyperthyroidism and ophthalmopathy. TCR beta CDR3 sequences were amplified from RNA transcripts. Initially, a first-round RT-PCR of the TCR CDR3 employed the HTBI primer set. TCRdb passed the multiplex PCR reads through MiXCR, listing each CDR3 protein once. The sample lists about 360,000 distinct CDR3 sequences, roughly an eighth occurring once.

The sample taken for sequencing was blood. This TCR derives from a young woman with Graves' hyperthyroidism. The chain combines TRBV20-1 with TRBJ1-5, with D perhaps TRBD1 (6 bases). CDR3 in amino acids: CSAYDPDSHYSNQPQHF. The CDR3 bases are TGCAGTGCTTACGATCCGGACAGTCACTATAGCAATCAGCCCCAGCATTTT.